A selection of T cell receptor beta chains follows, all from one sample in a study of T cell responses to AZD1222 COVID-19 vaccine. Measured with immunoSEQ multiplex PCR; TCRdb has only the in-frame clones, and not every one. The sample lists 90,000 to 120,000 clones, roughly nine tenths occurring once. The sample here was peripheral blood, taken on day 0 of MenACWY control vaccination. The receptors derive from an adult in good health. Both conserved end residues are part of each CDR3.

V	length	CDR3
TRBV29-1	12	CSVERVGYGYTF
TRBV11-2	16	CASSLLHRSSNQPQHF
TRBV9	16	CASSGKRELSYNEQFF
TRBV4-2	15	CASSQGLAGSYEQYF
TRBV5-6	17	CASSFPGTGGRTGELFF
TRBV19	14	CASSIASGANVLTF
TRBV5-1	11	CASSLESEQYF
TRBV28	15	CASSFPGQFLTEAFF
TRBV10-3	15	CAIEQGIGSGNTIYF
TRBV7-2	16	CASSFDGLGGPDTQYF
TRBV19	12	CATPRGLYEQYF
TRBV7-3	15	CASSLPQRAGETQYF
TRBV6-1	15	CASSEPMGSWEKLFF
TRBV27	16	CASSLLSDRGHSPLHF
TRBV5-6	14	CASSPSLAGYGYTF
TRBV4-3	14	CASSLSRWAGGYTF
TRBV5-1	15	CASSLAGPNTGELFF
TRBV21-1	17	CASSKYPRGCLSYEQYF
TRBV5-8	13	CASSDTEIYGYTF
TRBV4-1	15	CASRDRVGGNQPQHF
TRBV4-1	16	CASSPNSGGFGETQYF
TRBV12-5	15	CASGFQGAGNEKLFF
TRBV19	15	CASSISDGGPETQYF
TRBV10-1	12	CASSGDSGELFF
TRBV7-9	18	CASTDPRDRGRMATEAFF
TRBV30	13	CAWKVDRDYGYTF
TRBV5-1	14	CASSLWTGKREQYF
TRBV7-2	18	CASSSPSGEARDTGELFF
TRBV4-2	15	CASSRRTGNTGELFF
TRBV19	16	CASSIPIGTRNTEAFF
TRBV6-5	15	CASSSTWGSNQPQHF
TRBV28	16	CASSLWRGARDNEQFF
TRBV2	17	CASRRGLAGALTDTQYF
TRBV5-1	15	CASSLATSGGGTQYF
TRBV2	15	CASSPGGRAPYEQYF